The clone carrying this TCR beta chain was recorded a few times. Its antigen remains unknown. Deletions cut 1 base from V and 8 bases from J, with 8 bases between. The CDR3 consists of 13 residues. CDR1 is SGHVS and CDR2 is FNYEAQ in the germline V gene. The source of the sample is a study of OX40 agonist ivuxolimab in advanced cancers. Study in general: Dose-escalation patients had hepatocellular carcinoma, melanoma, renal cell or head and neck cancer. From about 23 to 85 years was the age range, with a mean of 60 years, and about 78% were male. Regarding the study as a whole: Undetermined was the antigen specificity of the expanded peripheral T cells. The study observed clonal expansion of CD4+ and CD8+ blood T cells by week 6 at 0.1 to 3.0 mg/kg.

TCRdb keeps only in-frame clones here, not all; method: immunoSEQ multiplex PCR. Among about 67,000 clones listed, approximately 80% were seen once. The specimen comprised CD4+ or CD8+ T cells sorted from blood, sampled in a trial of the OX40 agonist ivuxolimab. The receptor comes from an adult with an advanced solid tumor such as melanoma, head and neck, liver or kidney cancer. The rearrangement links TRBV7-6 to TRBJ1-4; D gene uncertain. The CDR3 sequence: CASSLVSGEKLFF. In DNA, the CDR3 is TGTGCCAGCAGCTTAGTGTCGGGGGAAAAACTGTTTTTT.